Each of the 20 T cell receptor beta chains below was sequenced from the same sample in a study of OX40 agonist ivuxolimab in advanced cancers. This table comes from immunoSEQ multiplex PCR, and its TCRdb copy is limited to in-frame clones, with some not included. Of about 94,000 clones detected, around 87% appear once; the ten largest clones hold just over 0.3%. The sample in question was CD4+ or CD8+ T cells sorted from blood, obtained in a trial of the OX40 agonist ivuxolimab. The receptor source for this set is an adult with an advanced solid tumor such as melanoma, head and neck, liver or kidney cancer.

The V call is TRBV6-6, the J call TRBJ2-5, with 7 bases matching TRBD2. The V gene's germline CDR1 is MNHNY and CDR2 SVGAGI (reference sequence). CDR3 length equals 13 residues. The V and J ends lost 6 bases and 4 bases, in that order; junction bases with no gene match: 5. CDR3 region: CASRGTGGETQYF. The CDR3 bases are TGTGCCAGCAGGGGGACGGGGGGAGAGACCCAGTACTTC.

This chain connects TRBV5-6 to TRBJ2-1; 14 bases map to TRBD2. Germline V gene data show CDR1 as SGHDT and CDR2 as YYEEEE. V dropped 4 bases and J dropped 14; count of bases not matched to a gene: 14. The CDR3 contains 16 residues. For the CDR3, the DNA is TGTGCCAGCAGCCCCGCGACTAGCGGGGGGGCAGTCGTGAAGTTCTTC. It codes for CASSPATSGGAVVKFF.

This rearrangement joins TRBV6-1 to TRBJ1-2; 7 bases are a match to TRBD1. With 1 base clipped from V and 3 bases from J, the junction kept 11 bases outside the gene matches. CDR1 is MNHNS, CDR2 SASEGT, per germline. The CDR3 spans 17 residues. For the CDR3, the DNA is TGTGCCAGCAGTGAAGACCCCCGGACAGGCCACCACTATGGCTACACCTTC. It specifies CASSEDPRTGHHYGYTF.

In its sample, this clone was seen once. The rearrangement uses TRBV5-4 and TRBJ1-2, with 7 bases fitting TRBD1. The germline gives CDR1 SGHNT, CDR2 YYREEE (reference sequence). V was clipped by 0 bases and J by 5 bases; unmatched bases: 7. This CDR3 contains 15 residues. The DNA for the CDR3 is TGTGCCAGCAGCTTGGGGGGACAGTCCATGTATGGCTACACCTTC. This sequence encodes CASSLGGQSMYGYTF.

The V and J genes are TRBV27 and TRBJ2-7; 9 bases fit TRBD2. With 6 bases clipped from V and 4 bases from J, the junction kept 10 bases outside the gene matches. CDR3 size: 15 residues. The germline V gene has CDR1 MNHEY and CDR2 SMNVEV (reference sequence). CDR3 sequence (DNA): TGTGCCAGCAGAAGATCAAGCGGGGGGCTATACGAGCAGTACTTC. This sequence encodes CASRRSSGGLYEQYF.

The chain's CDR3 is CASSPQSKVKSNQPQHF. The DNA for the CDR3 is TGTGCCAGTAGTCCACAGTCGAAGGTTAAGAGCAATCAGCCCCAGCATTTT. The genes are TRBV19 and TRBJ1-5; D is uncertain. The CDR3 totals 17 residues. Germline CDR1 is LNHDA and CDR2 is SQIVND (reference sequence). V was trimmed by 5 bases and J by 1 base, leaving 18 bases between them.

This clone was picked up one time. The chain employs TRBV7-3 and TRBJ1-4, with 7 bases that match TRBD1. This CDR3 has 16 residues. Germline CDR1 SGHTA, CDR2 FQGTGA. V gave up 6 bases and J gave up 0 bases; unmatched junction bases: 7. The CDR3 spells CASRRQGGTTNEKLFF. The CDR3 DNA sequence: TGTGCCAGCAGACGACAGGGCGGAACAACTAATGAAAAACTGTTTTTT.

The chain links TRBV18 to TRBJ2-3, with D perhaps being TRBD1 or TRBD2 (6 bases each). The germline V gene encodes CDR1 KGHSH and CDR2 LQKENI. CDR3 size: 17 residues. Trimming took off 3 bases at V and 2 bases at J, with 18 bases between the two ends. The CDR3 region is CASSPFAGGRITDTQYF. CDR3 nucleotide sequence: TGTGCCAGCTCACCTTTCGCTGGGGGGCGAATCACAGATACGCAGTATTTT.

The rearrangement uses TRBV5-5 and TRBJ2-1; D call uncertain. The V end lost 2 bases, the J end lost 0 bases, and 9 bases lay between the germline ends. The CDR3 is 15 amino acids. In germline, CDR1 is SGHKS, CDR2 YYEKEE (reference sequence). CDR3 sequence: CASSFRLSSYNEQFF. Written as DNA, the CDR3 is TGTGCCAGCAGCTTTCGGCTGAGCTCCTACAATGAGCAGTTCTTC.

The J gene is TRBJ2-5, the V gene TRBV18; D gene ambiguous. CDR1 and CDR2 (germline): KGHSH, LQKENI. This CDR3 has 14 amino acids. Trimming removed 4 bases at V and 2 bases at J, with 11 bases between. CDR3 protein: CASSRSDQQETQYF. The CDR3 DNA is TGTGCCAGCTCACGGTCAGACCAACAAGAGACCCAGTACTTC. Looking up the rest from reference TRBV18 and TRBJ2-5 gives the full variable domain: NAGVMQNPRHLVRRRGQEARLRCSPMKGHSHVYWYRQLPEEGLKFMVYLQKENIIDESGMPKERFSAEFPKEGPSILRIQQVVRGDSAAYFCASSRSDQQETQYFGPGTRLLVL.

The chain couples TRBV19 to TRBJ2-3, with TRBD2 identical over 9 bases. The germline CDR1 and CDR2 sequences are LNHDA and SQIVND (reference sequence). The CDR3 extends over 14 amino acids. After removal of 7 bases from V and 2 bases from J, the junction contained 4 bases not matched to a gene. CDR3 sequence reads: CASMSGGHTDTQYF. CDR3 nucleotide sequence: TGTGCCAGTATGAGCGGGGGGCACACAGATACGCAGTATTTT.

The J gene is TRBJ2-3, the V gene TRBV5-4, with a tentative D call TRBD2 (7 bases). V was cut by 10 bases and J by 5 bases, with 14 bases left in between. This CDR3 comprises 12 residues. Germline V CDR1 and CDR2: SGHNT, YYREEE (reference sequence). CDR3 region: CALGGGGDTQYF. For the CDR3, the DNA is TGTGCCCTGGGAGGGGGGGGAGATACGCAGTATTTT.

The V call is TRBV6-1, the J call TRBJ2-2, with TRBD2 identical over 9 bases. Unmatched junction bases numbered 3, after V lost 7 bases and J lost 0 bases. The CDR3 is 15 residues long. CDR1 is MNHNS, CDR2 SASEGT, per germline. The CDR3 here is CASILAGTNTGELFF. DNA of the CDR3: TGTGCCAGCATACTAGCGGGCACGAACACCGGGGAGCTGTTTTTT.

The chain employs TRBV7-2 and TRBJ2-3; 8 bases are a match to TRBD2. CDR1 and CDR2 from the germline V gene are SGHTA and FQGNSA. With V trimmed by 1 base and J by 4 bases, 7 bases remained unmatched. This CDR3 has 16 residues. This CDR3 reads CASSLVRGGPPDTQYF. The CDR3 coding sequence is TGTGCCAGCAGCTTAGTCCGGGGGGGCCCCCCAGATACGCAGTATTTT.

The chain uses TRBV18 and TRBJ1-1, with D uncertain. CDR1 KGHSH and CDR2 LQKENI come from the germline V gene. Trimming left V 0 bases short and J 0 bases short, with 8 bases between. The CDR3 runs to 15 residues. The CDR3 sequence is CASSPPGPMNTEAFF. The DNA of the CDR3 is TGTGCCAGCTCACCACCGGGTCCGATGAACACTGAAGCTTTCTTT.

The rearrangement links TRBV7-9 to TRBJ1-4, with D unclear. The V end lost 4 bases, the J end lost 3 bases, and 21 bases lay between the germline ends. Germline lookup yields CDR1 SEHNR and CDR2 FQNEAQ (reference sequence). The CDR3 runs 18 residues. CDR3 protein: CASSSDAHWTRANEKLFF. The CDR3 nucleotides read TGTGCCAGCAGCTCCGACGCCCATTGGACTCGGGCTAATGAAAAACTGTTTTTT. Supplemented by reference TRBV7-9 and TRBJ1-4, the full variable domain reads DTGVSQNPRHKITKRGQNVTFRCDPISEHNRLYWYRQTLGQGPEFLTYFQNEAQLEKSRLLSDRFSAERPKGSFSTLEIQRTEQGDSAMYLCASSSDAHWTRANEKLFFGSGTQLSVL.

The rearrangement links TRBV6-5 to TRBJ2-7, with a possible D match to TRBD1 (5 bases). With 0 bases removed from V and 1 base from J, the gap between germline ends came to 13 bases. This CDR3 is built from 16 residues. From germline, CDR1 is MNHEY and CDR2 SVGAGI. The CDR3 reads CASSYSTTGPSYEQYF. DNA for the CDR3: TGTGCCAGCAGTTACTCTACTACAGGCCCGTCCTACGAGCAGTACTTC.

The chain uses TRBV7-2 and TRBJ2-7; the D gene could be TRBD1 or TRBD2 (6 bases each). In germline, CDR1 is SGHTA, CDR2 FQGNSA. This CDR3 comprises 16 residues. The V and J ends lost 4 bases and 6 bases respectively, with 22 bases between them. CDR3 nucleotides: TGTGCCAGCAGCTACCGCGGGACAACCCTGGAAGGCGAGCAGTACTTC. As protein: CASSYRGTTLEGEQYF. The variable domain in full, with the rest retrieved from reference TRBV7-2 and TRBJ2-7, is GAGVSQSPSNKVTEKGKDVELRCDPISGHTALYWYRQSLGQGLEFLIYFQGNSAPDKSGLPSDRFSAERTGGSVSTLTIQRTQQEDSAVYLCASSYRGTTLEGEQYFGPGTRLTVT.

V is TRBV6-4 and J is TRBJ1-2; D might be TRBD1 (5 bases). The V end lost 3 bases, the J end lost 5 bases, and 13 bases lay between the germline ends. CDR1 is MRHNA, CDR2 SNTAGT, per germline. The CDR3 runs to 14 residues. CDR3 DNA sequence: TGTGCCAGCAGTGAAGGGACGGGACTTTATGGCTACACCTTC. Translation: CASSEGTGLYGYTF.

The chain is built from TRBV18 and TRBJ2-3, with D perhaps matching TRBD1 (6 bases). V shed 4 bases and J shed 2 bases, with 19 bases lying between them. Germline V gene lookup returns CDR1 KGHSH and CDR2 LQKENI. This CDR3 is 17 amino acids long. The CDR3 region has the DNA TGTGCCAGCTCACGGGAAGGGGACACTCCTATCACAGATACGCAGTATTTT. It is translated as CASSREGDTPITDTQYF.